The rows below give T cell receptor beta chains drawn from one sample of a study of cytomegalovirus exposure and HLA in healthy donors. Using immunoSEQ multiplex PCR, the repertoire was profiled, and TCRdb retains in-frame clones only, with some absent. The sample consists of approximately 190,000 clones, roughly 80% of them appearing once. The sequencing input was PBMCs. All receptors come from a woman aged 18 to 35 in good health and CMV-seronegative. CDR3s include the opening cysteine and the closing phenylalanine or tryptophan. D genes are given only for firm matches.

J gene	CDR3 length	D gene	V gene	CDR3 DNA	CDR3 protein
TRBJ2-7	14	.	TRBV5-1	TGCGCCAGCAGCGAACAGGGAGAATCCTACGAGCAGTACTTC	CASSEQGESYEQYF
TRBJ1-1	14	TRBD1	TRBV6-1	TGTGCCAGCAGTGGCAGGGGGCTGGACACTGAAGCTTTCTTT	CASSGRGLDTEAFF
TRBJ2-3	14	.	TRBV7-8	TGTGCCAGCAGCTTAGGGACACTCACAGATACGCAGTATTTT	CASSLGTLTDTQYF
TRBJ2-5	14	TRBD2	TRBV10-3	TGTGCCACGTATGGGACTAGCTCGGGGGAGACCCAGTACTTC	CATYGTSSGETQYF
TRBJ1-1	13	.	TRBV15	TGTGCCACCAGCATAAGAGGGAAGACTGAAGCTTTCTTT	CATSIRGKTEAFF
TRBJ1-3	17	TRBD1	TRBV5-1	TGCGCCAGCAGCTTGGTTGCAGGGGGTGTCGCTGGAAACACCATATATTTT	CASSLVAGGVAGNTIYF
TRBJ2-1	14	.	TRBV23-1	TGCGCCAGCAGTCAATCTGGGCGCCCGAATGAGCAGTTCTTC	CASSQSGRPNEQFF
TRBJ1-2	15	TRBD1	TRBV19	TGTGCCAGTAGTATAGATCCGGGACAGAGCTATGGCTACACCTTC	CASSIDPGQSYGYTF
TRBJ2-1	15	TRBD1	TRBV7-9	TGTGCCAGCAGCCCCCCGGGACAGTCTCTCTATGAGCAGTTCTTC	CASSPPGQSLYEQFF
TRBJ2-3	18	TRBD1	TRBV5-1	TGCGCCAGCAAACCGGTACAGGGGGCGGGTCTACGCACAGATACGCAGTATTTT	CASKPVQGAGLRTDTQYF
TRBJ2-7	15	TRBD2	TRBV7-6	TGTGCCAGCAGCTTAGCGCTAGCGGGGGCCTACGAGCAGTACTTC	CASSLALAGAYEQYF
TRBJ2-7	15	TRBD2	TRBV5-1	TGCGCCAGTATCGGACTAGCGGGAGGATCCTACGAGCAGTACTTC	CASIGLAGGSYEQYF
TRBJ1-2	16	.	TRBV19	TGTGCCAGTAGTTCGGTGACGGGAACCTTAAACTATGGCTACACCTTC	CASSSVTGTLNYGYTF
TRBJ2-7	13	TRBD1	TRBV4-1	TGCGCCAGCAGCCATGGGACAGTCTACGAGCAGTACTTC	CASSHGTVYEQYF
TRBJ1-2	13	.	TRBV6-4	TGTGCCAGCAGTGACGCGGCAGGGATTGGCTACACCTTC	CASSDAAGIGYTF
TRBJ1-5	14	TRBD1	TRBV5-1	TGCGCCAGCAGCTTGACAGGGGGCAATCAGCCCCAGCATTTT	CASSLTGGNQPQHF